The TCR beta chain under discussion was sequenced for a study of cytomegalovirus exposure and HLA in healthy donors. 13 Jbeta primers and 60 Vbeta primers were used for the PCR. Measured with immunoSEQ multiplex PCR; TCRdb has only the in-frame clones, and not every one. The sample lists some 120,000 clones; 73% were seen once. From germline, CDR1 is SGHVS and CDR2 FQNEAQ. This CDR3 has 12 residues. V lost 5 bases to trimming and J lost 6 bases, with 9 bases between them. Sequenced material: PBMCs. This receptor was taken from a woman between 40 and 55 years old in good health and CMV-seropositive. The V call is TRBV7-8, the J call TRBJ2-3; D uncertain. CDR3 region: CASSPLGDTQYF. CDR3 in DNA: TGTGCCAGCAGCCCTCTCGGTGATACGCAGTATTTT. The full variable domain, its missing parts supplied by reference TRBV7-8 and TRBJ2-3, is GAGVSQSPRYKVAKRGQDVALRCDPISGHVSLFWYQQALGQGPEFLTYFQNEAQLDKSGLPSDRFFAERPEGSVSTLKIQRTQQEDSAVYLCASSPLGDTQYFGPGTRLTVL.